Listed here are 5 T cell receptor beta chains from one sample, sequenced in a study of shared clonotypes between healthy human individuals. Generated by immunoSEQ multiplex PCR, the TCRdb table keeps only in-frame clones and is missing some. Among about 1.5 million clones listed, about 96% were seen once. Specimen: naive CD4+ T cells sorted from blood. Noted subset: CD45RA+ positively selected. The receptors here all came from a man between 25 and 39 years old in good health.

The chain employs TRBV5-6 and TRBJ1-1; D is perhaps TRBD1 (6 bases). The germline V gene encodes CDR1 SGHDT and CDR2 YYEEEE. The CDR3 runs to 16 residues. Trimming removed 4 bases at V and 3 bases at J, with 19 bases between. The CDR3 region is CASSPEGGSFYTEAFF. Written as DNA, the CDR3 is TGTGCCAGCAGCCCAGAAGGGGGTTCCTTTTACACTGAAGCTTTCTTT.

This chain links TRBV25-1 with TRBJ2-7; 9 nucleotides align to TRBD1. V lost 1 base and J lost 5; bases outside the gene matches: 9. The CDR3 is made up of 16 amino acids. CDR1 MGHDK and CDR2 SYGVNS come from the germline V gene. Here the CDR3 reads CASSEFLRTGANEQYF. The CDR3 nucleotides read TGTGCCAGCAGTGAATTTTTGCGGACAGGGGCCAACGAGCAGTACTTC.

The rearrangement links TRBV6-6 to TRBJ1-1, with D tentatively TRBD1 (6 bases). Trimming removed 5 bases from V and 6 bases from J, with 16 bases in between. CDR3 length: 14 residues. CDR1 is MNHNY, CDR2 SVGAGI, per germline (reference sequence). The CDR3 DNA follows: TGTGCCAGCAGTAAACAGGGAGTGTGGGCTGAAGCTTTCTTT. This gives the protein CASSKQGVWAEAFF.

CDR3 sequence (DNA): TGTGCCAGCAGTACTCGGAGCGCCTACGAGCAGTACTTC. Its protein is CASSTRSAYEQYF. This chain links TRBV5-4 with TRBJ2-7; unclear D gene. Germline lookup yields CDR1 SGHNT and CDR2 YYREEE (reference sequence). The CDR3 is 13 residues long. V was cut by 5 bases and J by 2 bases, with 11 bases left in between.

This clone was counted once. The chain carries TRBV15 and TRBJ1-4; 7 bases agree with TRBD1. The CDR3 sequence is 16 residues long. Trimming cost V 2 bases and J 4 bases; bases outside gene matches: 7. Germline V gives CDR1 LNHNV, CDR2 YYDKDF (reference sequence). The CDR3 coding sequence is TGTGCCACCAGCAGATTTCAGGGGGTGGTTAATGAAAAACTGTTTTTT. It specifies CATSRFQGVVNEKLFF. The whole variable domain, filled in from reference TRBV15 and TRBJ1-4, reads DAMVIQNPRYQVTQFGKPVTLSCSQTLNHNVMYWYQQKSSQAPKLLFHYYDKDFNNEADTPDNFQSRRPNTSFCFLDIRSPGLGDTAMYLCATSRFQGVVNEKLFFGSGTQLSVL.